The sequence of this T cell receptor beta chain was determined in a study of blood T cell repertoires in COVID-19. Sequenced by immunoSEQ multiplex PCR; TCRdb stores in-frame clones only, minus some. The sample carries about 80,000 clones, roughly three quarters recorded once. This CDR3 comprises 14 residues. Deletions cut 9 bases from V and 1 base from J, with 15 bases between. Germline V gene lookup returns CDR1 LNHDA and CDR2 SQIVND (reference sequence). The sample consisted of peripheral blood. The clonotype comes from a man aged 55-75 years with COVID-19, enrolled during active disease. The chain joins TRBV19 to TRBJ1-1; D perhaps matches TRBD1 (6 bases). CDR3 nucleotides: TGTGCCAGCCTTAGGGGGGGCCGGAACACTGAAGCTTTCTTT. Amino acids: CASLRGGRNTEAFF.